These 14 T cell receptor beta chains were sequenced from one sample in a study of OX40 agonist ivuxolimab in advanced cancers. Profiled with immunoSEQ multiplex PCR; TCRdb holds only in-frame clones, not every one. In the table there are 20,000 to 25,000 clones, 84% of which are singletons. The starting material was CD4+ or CD8+ T cells sorted from blood, obtained in a trial of the OX40 agonist ivuxolimab. The receptors were gathered from an adult with an advanced solid tumor such as melanoma, head and neck, liver or kidney cancer.

The V and J genes are TRBV18 and TRBJ1-1; unclear D gene. V was trimmed by 2 bases and J by 11 bases, leaving 15 bases between them. This CDR3 has 13 amino acids. Germline CDR1 KGHSH, CDR2 LQKENI. The DNA for the CDR3 is TGTGCCAGCTCACCAGAAAGACCGGGTCTCGCTTTCTTT. The encoded protein is CASSPERPGLAFF.

The gene calls are TRBV5-1 and TRBJ2-6; D call uncertain. Germline loops: CDR1 SGHRS, CDR2 YFSETQ. This CDR3 has 14 amino acids. With 2 bases removed from V and 4 bases from J, the gap between germline ends came to 7 bases. CDR3 sequence reads: CASSFFGGANVLTF. DNA for the CDR3: TGCGCCAGCAGCTTCTTTGGAGGGGCCAACGTCCTGACTTTC.

The rearrangement joins TRBV10-3 to TRBJ1-6, with D possibly being TRBD1 (5 bases). V shed 10 bases and J shed 4 bases, with 14 bases lying between them. There are 14 residues in the CDR3. Germline V CDR1 and CDR2: ENHRY, SYGVKD. The CDR3 region is CASHTGPYNSPLHF. CDR3 DNA sequence: TGTGCCAGCCACACGGGGCCGTATAATTCACCCCTCCACTTT.

The rearrangement uses TRBV4-1 and TRBJ2-1, with 11 bases that match TRBD2. The V segment lost 2 bases and the J segment 12 bases; nucleotides outside the gene matches: 18. The germline gives CDR1 MGHRA, CDR2 YSYEKL. The CDR3 is 18 residues long. The CDR3 spells CASSQTPLAGGPGEGQFF. The CDR3 region has the DNA TGCGCCAGCAGCCAAACCCCCTTAGCGGGAGGGCCTGGGGAGGGGCAGTTCTTC.

The J gene is TRBJ2-1, the V gene TRBV11-2; weak D call: TRBD2 (7 bases). Germline CDR1 reads SGHAT; CDR2 reads FQNNGV. This CDR3 comprises 15 residues. V was trimmed by 2 bases and J by 7 bases, leaving 15 bases between them. The CDR3 region is CASSLSLGGQNEQFF. The CDR3 nucleotides are TGTGCCAGCAGCTTATCATTGGGGGGGCAAAATGAGCAGTTCTTC.

The CDR3 nucleotides are TGTGCCAGCAGCAAAGGAGGGACGGGGGGCCCCCAAGAGACCCAGTACTTC. It yields the protein CASSKGGTGGPQETQYF. The chain carries TRBV21-1 and TRBJ2-5; the listed D gene, TRBD2, was not tested against the DNA. TRBV21-1 is recorded as a pseudogene. The CDR3 runs to 17 residues.

The rearrangement uses TRBV2 and TRBJ2-1, with 9 bases identical to TRBD2. In germline, CDR1 is SNHLY, CDR2 FYNNEI. V trimming: 6 bases; J trimming: 2 bases; junction bases outside the gene matches: 11. This CDR3 has 17 amino acids. The CDR3: CASRGPSAGGPYNEQFF. The CDR3 nucleotides read TGTGCCAGCAGGGGCCCTTCGGCGGGAGGGCCCTACAATGAGCAGTTCTTC.

The V and J genes are TRBV5-8 and TRBJ2-5; the D is unclear. This CDR3 has 14 amino acids. Deletions cut 0 bases from V and 1 base from J, with 7 bases between. Germline CDR1 and CDR2: SGHTS and YDEGEE. The CDR3 DNA is TGTGCCAGCAGCTTGGAAACAGCCCAAGAGACCCAGTACTTC. Translating gives CASSLETAQETQYF.

The V and J genes are TRBV5-6 and TRBJ2-1; D possibly corresponds to TRBD1 (7 bases). Germline CDR1 and CDR2: SGHDT and YYEEEE. The V end lost 1 base, the J end lost 8 bases, and 22 bases lay between the germline ends. This CDR3 spans 17 amino acids. CDR3 amino acids: CASSLSFRQGGSDEQFF. As DNA, the CDR3 is TGTGCCAGCAGCTTGTCGTTTAGGCAGGGGGGTTCGGATGAGCAGTTCTTC.

The chain joins TRBV27 to TRBJ2-3; TRBD2 matches 10 bases. Germline V gene data show CDR1 as MNHEY and CDR2 as SMNVEV (reference sequence). V was pared by 0 bases and J by 8 bases, with 8 bases of the junction left unmatched. This CDR3 has 16 residues. Here the CDR3 reads CASSLSGTSATPTQYF. The CDR3 region has the DNA TGTGCCAGCAGTTTATCAGGGACTAGCGCTACTCCTACGCAGTATTTT.

The gene calls are TRBV4-3 and TRBJ2-7; possible D gene TRBD2, 7 bases. CDR1 and CDR2 (germline): LGHNA, YSLEER. The V and J ends lost 0 bases and 7 bases respectively, with 16 bases between them. The CDR3 consists of 15 residues. DNA of the CDR3: TGCGCCAGCAGCCAAGATGGTGGGGGGGCCTGGGAGCAGTACTTC. As protein: CASSQDGGGAWEQYF.

The chain recombines TRBV12-5 with TRBJ1-2, with a weak D call TRBD1 (6 bases). V shed 7 bases and J shed 8 bases, with 20 bases lying between them. The CDR3 totals 14 residues. CDR1 LGHNT and CDR2 FRNRAP come from the germline V gene. The CDR3 is CASVLEQGYGGYTF. The CDR3 DNA follows: TGTGCTAGTGTCCTTGAACAGGGTTACGGCGGCTACACCTTC. The full variable domain, with the rest looked up from reference TRBV12-5 and TRBJ1-2, is DARVTQTPRHKVTEMGQEVTMRCQPILGHNTVFWYRQTMMQGLELLAYFRNRAPLDDSGMPKDRFSAEMPDATLATLKIQPSEPRDSAVYFCASVLEQGYGGYTFGSGTRLTVV.

The CDR3 nucleotides read TGTGCCAGCGGGACACTCGATAATCAGCCCCAGCATTTT. This translates into CASGTLDNQPQHF. The rearrangement links TRBV19 to TRBJ1-5; the D gene is possibly TRBD1 (6 bases). Germline CDR1 is LNHDA and CDR2 is SQIVND (reference sequence). The CDR3 covers 13 residues. V gave up 9 bases and J gave up 4 bases, with 13 bases separating them.

This clone was seen a single time. The rearrangement joins TRBV11-2 to TRBJ1-1; tentative D call: TRBD1 (5 bases). Deletions cut 2 bases from V and 0 bases from J, with 7 bases between. CDR3 length: 14 residues. Germline values: CDR1 SGHAT, CDR2 FQNNGV. DNA of the CDR3: TGTGCCAGCAGCTTACGGGGGATGAACACTGAAGCTTTCTTT. It encodes CASSLRGMNTEAFF. The full variable domain, with the rest looked up from reference TRBV11-2 and TRBJ1-1, is EAGVAQSPRYKIIEKRQSVAFWCNPISGHATLYWYQQILGQGPKLLIQFQNNGVVDDSQLPKDRFSAERLKGVDSTLKIQPAKLEDSAVYLCASSLRGMNTEAFFGQGTRLTVV.